These T cell receptor beta chains were read from a single sample in a study of T cell responses to AZD1222 COVID-19 vaccine. TCRdb's copy holds only in-frame clones and misses some; the assay was immunoSEQ multiplex PCR. The profile shows 150,000 or so clones, over 80% of them singletons. The material was peripheral blood, obtained 28 days after the second dose of the MenACWY control vaccine. The receptors derive from an adult who received the MenACWY meningococcal vaccine as a control. The CDR3 runs from the conserved cysteine through the conserved F or W. D genes are given only for firm matches. A clone size is listed for some rows: how often the clone was seen (once, few, many), or a class if it is expanded.

j_call d_call v_call clone_size cdr3_aa cdr3_nt
TRBJ1-2 TRBD1 TRBV27 once CASSSVDRGYYGYTF TGTGCCAGCAGTTCCGTGGACAGGGGCTACTATGGCTACACCTTC
TRBJ2-2 TRBD1 TRBV5-6 - CASSITFTGGNTGELFF TGTGCCAGCAGCATCACATTCACAGGGGGCAACACCGGGGAGCTGTTTTTT
TRBJ1-2 - TRBV7-9 - CASSLLGSDRVSF TGTGCCAGCAGCTTACTGGGTTCAGACAGAGTATCCTTC
TRBJ1-6 - TRBV28 - CASSLSGDGFHSPLHF TGTGCCAGCAGTTTAAGCGGGGACGGATTCCATTCACCCCTCCACTTT
TRBJ1-5 TRBD1 TRBV7-2 - CASSLEGTGNRPQHF TGTGCCAGCAGCTTAGAAGGGACAGGGAATCGGCCCCAGCATTTT
TRBJ2-2 - TRBV7-6 - CASSLVLGLGTGELFF TGTGCCAGCAGCTTAGTACTTGGGTTGGGGACCGGGGAGCTGTTTTTT
TRBJ2-7 - TRBV11-2 - CASSLDRSYEQYF TGTGCCAGCAGCTTAGACAGGTCCTACGAGCAGTACTTC
TRBJ1-2 TRBD1 TRBV27 - CASRLWTGEGYTF TGTGCCAGCAGACTCTGGACAGGGGAAGGCTACACCTTC
TRBJ2-7 - TRBV19 once CASSINREQYF TGTGCCAGTAGTATTAACCGCGAGCAGTACTTC
TRBJ2-2 - TRBV7-9 - CASSLGELFF TGTGCCAGCAGCCTAGGGGAGCTGTTTTTT
TRBJ1-4 - TRBV7-9 once CASSYYLPLYGTIHEKLFF TGTGCCAGCAGCTATTACTTGCCTCTTTATGGGACTATTCATGAAAAACTGTTTTTT
TRBJ1-5 - TRBV20-1 - CSASQGQLYSNQPQHF TGCAGTGCTAGTCAGGGACAACTTTATAGCAATCAGCCCCAGCATTTT
TRBJ2-3 TRBD2 TRBV27 - CASSPGLAGVTDTQYF TGTGCCAGCAGCCCAGGACTAGCGGGAGTGACAGATACGCAGTATTTT
TRBJ1-2 - TRBV2 - CASSERGGGYTF TGTGCCAGCAGCGAAAGAGGAGGCGGCTACACCTTC